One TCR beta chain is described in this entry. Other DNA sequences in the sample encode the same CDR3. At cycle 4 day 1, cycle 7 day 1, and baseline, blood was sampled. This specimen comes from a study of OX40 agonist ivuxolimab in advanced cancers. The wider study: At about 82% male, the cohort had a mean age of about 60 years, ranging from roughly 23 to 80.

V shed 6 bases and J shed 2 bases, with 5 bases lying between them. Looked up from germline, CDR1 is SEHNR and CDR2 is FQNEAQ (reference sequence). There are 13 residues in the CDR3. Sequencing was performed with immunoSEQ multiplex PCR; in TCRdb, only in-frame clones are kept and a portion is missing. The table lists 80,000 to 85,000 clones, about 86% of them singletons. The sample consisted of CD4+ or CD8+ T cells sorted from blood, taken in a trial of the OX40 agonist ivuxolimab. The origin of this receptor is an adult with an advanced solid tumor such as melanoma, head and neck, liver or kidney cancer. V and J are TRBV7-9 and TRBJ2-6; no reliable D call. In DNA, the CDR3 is TGTGCCAGCAGTTTGGCTGGGGCCAACGTCCTGACTTTC. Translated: CASSLAGANVLTF.